This is a list of T cell receptor beta chains from one sample in a study of blood T cells in healthy people across ages. TCRdb itself ran the 5' RACE reads through MiXCR, one entry per CDR3 protein. Among roughly 1,500,000 distinct CDR3 sequences listed, around 39% were seen once. Specimen: blood. Receptors were obtained from a woman younger than 35 in good health. Both conserved end residues are part of each CDR3. A D gene is named only where the DNA matches it firmly. Expanded clones get a size class; other rows say once, few or many, or leave the size out.

clone size	V gene	D gene	J gene	CDR3 length	CDR3 protein	CDR3 DNA
.	TRBV27	TRBD1	TRBJ1-1	17	CASSRTGVGGMNTEAFF	TGTGCCAGCAGTAGAACAGGGGTTGGTGGAATGAACACTGAAGCTTTCTTT
once	TRBV3-1	.	TRBJ1-2	14	CASSQGSSFYGYTF	TGTGCCAGCAGCCAAGGATCCTCTTTCTATGGCTACACCTTC
.	TRBV12-3/TRBV12-4	.	TRBJ2-5	15	CASKIGTLNQETQYF	TGTGCCAGCAAGATCGGGACTCTCAATCAAGAGACCCAGTACTTC
many	TRBV7-8	.	TRBJ2-5	13	CASSFGGLQTQYF	TGTGCCAGCAGCTTCGGGGGACTCCAGACCCAGTACTTC
.	TRBV20-1	.	TRBJ2-4	15	CSASPSLVAKNIQYF	TGCAGTGCTAGCCCTAGCCTAGTAGCCAAAAACATTCAGTACTTC
.	TRBV15	TRBD2	TRBJ2-7	20	CATSRGRGFGGGDYSYEQYF	TGTGCCACCAGCAGAGGCCGGGGGTTCGGCGGGGGGGACTACTCCTACGAGCAGTACTTC
many	TRBV5-1	.	TRBJ2-1	13	CASSLDRAGEQFF	TGCGCCAGCAGCTTGGATCGAGCGGGCGAGCAGTTCTTC
.	TRBV10-3	TRBD1	TRBJ1-2	13	CAIDDREGNGYTF	TGTGCCATCGACGACAGGGAGGGAAATGGCTACACCTTC
few	TRBV7-8	.	TRBJ2-7	16	CASSSPDTLSSYEQYF	TGTGCCAGCAGCAGCCCGGACACCTTGAGCTCCTACGAGCAGTACTTC
few	TRBV20-1	TRBD2	TRBJ2-1	16	CSARNQSGSPYNEQFF	TGCAGTGCTAGAAACCAGAGCGGGAGCCCCTACAATGAGCAGTTCTTC
.	TRBV12-3/TRBV12-4	TRBD2	TRBJ2-7	16	CASNPPGLAGVAEQYF	TGTGCCAGCAACCCTCCGGGACTAGCGGGAGTAGCAGAGCAGTACTTC
many	TRBV20-1	TRBD1	TRBJ2-1	13	CSAPSGDRKEQFF	TGCAGTGCTCCCTCGGGGGACAGGAAGGAGCAGTTCTTC
.	TRBV20-1	.	TRBJ2-1	13	CSARPLGLETQFF	TGCAGTGCTAGACCCCTCGGTTTAGAGACCCAGTTCTTC
.	TRBV6-1	.	TRBJ1-2	9	CASSVGHTF	TGTGCCAGCAGTGTGGGTCACACCTTC
.	TRBV20-1	.	TRBJ2-1	15	CSARDSRSSYNEQFF	TGCAGTGCTAGAGACAGCAGAAGCTCCTACAATGAGCAGTTCTTC
.	TRBV24-1	.	TRBJ2-3	16	CATSDPGTTGTDTQYF	TGTGCCACCAGTGACCCCGGGACGACGGGCACAGATACGCAGTATTTT
few	TRBV10-3	.	TRBJ2-1	15	CAISASGDTYNEQFF	TGTGCCATCAGTGCGTCTGGGGACACGTACAATGAGCAGTTCTTC
few	TRBV12-3/TRBV12-4	.	TRBJ2-7	14	CASSSGPFRYEQYF	TGTGCCAGCAGCTCAGGGCCATTCCGTTACGAGCAGTACTTC
once	TRBV2	.	TRBJ2-5	16	CASSESLGAWQETQYF	TGTGCCAGCAGTGAAAGTTTAGGGGCTTGGCAAGAGACCCAGTACTTC
.	TRBV28	.	TRBJ2-7	14	CASRFRLISYEQYF	TGTGCCAGCAGGTTTAGACTTATAAGCTACGAGCAGTACTTC
.	TRBV2	.	TRBJ2-3	14	CASSDTVSTDTQYF	TGTGCCAGCAGTGATACAGTGAGCACAGATACGCAGTATTTT
.	TRBV12-3/TRBV12-4	.	TRBJ2-6	18	CASSLELQGLSGANVLTF	TGTGCCAGCAGTTTAGAGTTACAGGGACTCTCTGGGGCCAACGTCCTGACTTTC
few	TRBV9	.	TRBJ1-2	14	CASSRLQTTYGYTF	TGTGCCAGCAGCCGCTTACAGACAACCTATGGCTACACCTTC
.	TRBV12-3/TRBV12-4	.	TRBJ2-3	14	CASSLTSSVDTQYF	TGTGCCAGCAGTTTAACTAGTAGCGTAGATACGCAGTATTTT